This T cell receptor beta chain stems from a study of T cell responses to AZD1222 COVID-19 vaccine. Sequencing used immunoSEQ multiplex PCR; TCRdb keeps in-frame clones, though not all of them. The table records about 140,000 clones, around 90% of them present only once. Specimen: peripheral blood, collected 28 days after the second AZD1222 dose. This receptor was obtained from an adult who received the AZD1222 COVID-19 vaccine.

The CDR3 spells CASTARALNTEAFF. The CDR3 DNA is TGTGCCAGCACAGCTAGGGCCTTGAACACTGAAGCTTTCTTT. The rearrangement joins TRBV2 to TRBJ1-1, with no clear D. V lost 7 bases and J lost 0, with 12 bases in between. The CDR3 has 14 amino acids. Germline V lookup: CDR1 SNHLY, CDR2 FYNNEI.